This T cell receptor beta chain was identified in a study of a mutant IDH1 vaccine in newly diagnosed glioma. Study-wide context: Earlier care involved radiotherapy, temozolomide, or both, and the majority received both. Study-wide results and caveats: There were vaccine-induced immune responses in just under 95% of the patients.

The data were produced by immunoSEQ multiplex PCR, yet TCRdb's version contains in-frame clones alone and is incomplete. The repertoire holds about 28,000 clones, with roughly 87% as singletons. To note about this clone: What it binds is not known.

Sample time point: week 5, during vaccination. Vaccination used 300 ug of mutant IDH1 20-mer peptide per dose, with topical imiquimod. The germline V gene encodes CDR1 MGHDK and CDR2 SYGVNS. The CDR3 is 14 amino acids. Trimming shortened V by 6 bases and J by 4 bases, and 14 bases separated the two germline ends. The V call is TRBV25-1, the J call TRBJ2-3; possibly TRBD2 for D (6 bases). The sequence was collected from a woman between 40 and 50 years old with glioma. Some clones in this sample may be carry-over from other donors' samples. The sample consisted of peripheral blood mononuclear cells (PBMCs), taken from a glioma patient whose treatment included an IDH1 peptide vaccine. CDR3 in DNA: TGTGCCAGCAGGCTAAGCGGGCTCGCAGATACGCAGTATTTT. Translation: CASRLSGLADTQYF. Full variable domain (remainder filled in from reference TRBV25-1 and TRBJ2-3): EADIYQTPRYLVIGTGKKITLECSQTMGHDKMYWYQQDPGMELHLIHYSYGVNSTEKGDLSSESTVSRIRTEHFPLTLESARPSHTSQYLCASRLSGLADTQYFGPGTRLTVL.